The clone carrying this TCR beta chain was counted only a few times. The data were taken from a study of T cells in tuberculosis. Study-wide context: The T cells targeted glucose monomycolate, a mycobacterial lipid, via CD1B.

Measured with immunoSEQ multiplex PCR; TCRdb has only the in-frame clones, and not every one. The sample comprises just under 45,000 clones, around 94% of which are singletons, and about 1.8% rests with the top ten. Germline V gene data show CDR1 as MDHEN and CDR2 as SYDVKM. CDR3 length: 11 amino acids. V lost 8 bases, J lost 4 bases, and 8 bases lay in between. The specimen was PBMCs. This receptor was identified in a donor between 5 and 29 years old with latent tuberculosis or without tuberculosis infection. Some clones in this sample may be carry-over from other donors' samples. The chain carries TRBV28 and TRBJ1-2; D is unresolved. The CDR3 DNA reads as TGTGCCAGCCGGGTGGGCTATGGCTACACCTTC. The encoded protein is CASRVGYGYTF.